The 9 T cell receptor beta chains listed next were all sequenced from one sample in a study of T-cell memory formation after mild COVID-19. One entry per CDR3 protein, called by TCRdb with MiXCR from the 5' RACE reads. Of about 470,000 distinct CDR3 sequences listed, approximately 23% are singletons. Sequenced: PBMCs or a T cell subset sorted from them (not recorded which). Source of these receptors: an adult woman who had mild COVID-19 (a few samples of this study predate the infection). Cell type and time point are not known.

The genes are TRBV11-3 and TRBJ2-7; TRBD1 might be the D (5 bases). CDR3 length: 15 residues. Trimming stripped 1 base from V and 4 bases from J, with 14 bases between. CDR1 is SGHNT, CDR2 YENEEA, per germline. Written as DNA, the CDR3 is TGTGCCAGCAGCTTAGCCACAGGAAGTTGGTACGAGCAGTACTTC. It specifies CASSLATGSWYEQYF.

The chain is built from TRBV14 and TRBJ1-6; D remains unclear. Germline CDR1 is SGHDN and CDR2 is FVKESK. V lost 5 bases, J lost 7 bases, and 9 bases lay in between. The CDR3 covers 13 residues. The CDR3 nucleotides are TGTGCCAGCAGCTTGAGTCCAAATTCACCCCTCCACTTT. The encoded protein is CASSLSPNSPLHF.

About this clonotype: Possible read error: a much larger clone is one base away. In DNA, the CDR3 is TGCAGTGCTAGGGGCCTCCAGGGTGATCAGCAGCCCAAGCATTTT. Its protein product is CSARGLQGDQQPKHF. This sequence joins TRBV20-1 and TRBJ1-5; D perhaps matches TRBD1 (5 bases). The CDR3 consists of 15 residues. Germline assignment: CDR1 DFQATT and CDR2 SNEGSKA (reference sequence).

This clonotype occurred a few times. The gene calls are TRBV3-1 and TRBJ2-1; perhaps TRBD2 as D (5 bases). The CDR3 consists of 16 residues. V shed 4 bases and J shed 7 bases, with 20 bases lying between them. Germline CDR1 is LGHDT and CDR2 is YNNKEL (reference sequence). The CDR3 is CASSPSPTAGVNEQFF. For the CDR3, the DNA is TGTGCCAGCAGCCCCTCGCCAACGGCCGGGGTGAATGAGCAGTTCTTC.

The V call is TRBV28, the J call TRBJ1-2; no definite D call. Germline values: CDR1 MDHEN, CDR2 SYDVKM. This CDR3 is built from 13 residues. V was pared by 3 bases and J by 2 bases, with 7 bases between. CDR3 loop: CASSFVRNYGYTF. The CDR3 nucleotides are TGTGCCAGCAGTTTCGTCAGAAACTATGGCTACACCTTC.

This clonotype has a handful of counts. The CDR3 spells CASSYEATRTDTQYF. For the CDR3, the DNA is TGTGCCAGCAGTTACGAGGCTACCCGCACAGATACGCAGTATTTT. The rearrangement links TRBV6-2 or TRBV6-3 to TRBJ2-3; D gene ambiguous. The CDR3 is made up of 15 amino acids. Germline V gene lookup returns CDR1 MNHEY and CDR2 SVGEGT. V was clipped by 2 bases and J by 1 base, with 10 bases between them.

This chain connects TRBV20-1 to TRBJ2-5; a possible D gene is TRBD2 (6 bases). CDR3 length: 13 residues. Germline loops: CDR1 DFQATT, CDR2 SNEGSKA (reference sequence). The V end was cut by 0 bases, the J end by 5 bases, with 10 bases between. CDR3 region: CSAREDYRETQYF. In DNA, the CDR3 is TGCAGTGCTAGAGAGGACTACCGCGAGACCCAGTACTTC.

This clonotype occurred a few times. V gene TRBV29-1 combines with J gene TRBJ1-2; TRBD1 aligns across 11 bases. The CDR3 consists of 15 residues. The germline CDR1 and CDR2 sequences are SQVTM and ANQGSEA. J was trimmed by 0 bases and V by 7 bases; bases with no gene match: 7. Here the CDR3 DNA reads TGCAGCGCCCGGACAGGGGGCCCTTCTAACTATGGCTACACCTTC. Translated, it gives CSARTGGPSNYGYTF.

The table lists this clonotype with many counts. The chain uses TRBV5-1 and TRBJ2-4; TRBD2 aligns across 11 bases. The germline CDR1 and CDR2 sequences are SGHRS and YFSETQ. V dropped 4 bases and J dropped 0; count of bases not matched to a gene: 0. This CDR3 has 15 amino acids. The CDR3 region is CASSGLAGAKNIQYF. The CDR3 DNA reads TGCGCCAGCAGCGGACTAGCGGGAGCCAAAAACATTCAGTACTTC.